The rows below give T cell receptor beta chains drawn from one sample of a study of shared clonotypes between healthy human individuals. Here immunoSEQ multiplex PCR was the method, and the copy in TCRdb shows in-frame clones only, minus some. The table has about 1.1 million clones, around 82% seen once; the top ten hold about 0.52%. Sequenced sample: memory CD4+ T cells from PBMCs. Receptors were obtained from a man younger than 35 in good health. Some clones in this sample may be carry-over from other donors' samples. CDR3s include the opening cysteine and the closing phenylalanine or tryptophan. The D gene is left open where the match is weak. Expanded clones are given a class, and other clones once, few, many or no size at all.

TRBV5-1	TRBJ2-1	NA	NA	CASKPQGDTYNEQFF	TGCGCCAGCAAGCCCCAGGGTGACACGTACAATGAGCAGTTCTTC
TRBV15	TRBJ1-4	NA	NA	CATSRVGINEKLFF	TGTGCCACCAGCAGAGTGGGGATTAATGAAAAACTGTTTTTT
TRBV27	TRBJ2-1	NA	TRBD1	CASSQQGSWYNEQFF	TGTGCCAGCAGTCAACAGGGGTCGTGGTACAATGAGCAGTTCTTC
TRBV10-2	TRBJ2-3	NA	TRBD2	CASSPLAGEGTDTQYF	TGCGCCAGCAGTCCCCTAGCGGGAGAAGGCACAGATACGCAGTATTTT
TRBV6-1	TRBJ1-2	NA	NA	CASRLSDITIYGYTF	TGTGCCAGCAGATTATCGGACATAACGATATATGGCTACACCTTC
TRBV6-1	TRBJ1-2	once	NA	CASTRSGRNYGYTF	TGTGCCAGCACTAGGAGCGGGCGGAACTATGGCTACACCTTC
TRBV6-5	TRBJ1-1	NA	NA	CASSYSGSPEAFF	TGTGCCAGCAGTTACTCCGGCAGTCCCGAAGCTTTCTTT
TRBV7-2	TRBJ2-7	NA	NA	CASSLGTAPYEQYF	TGTGCCAGCAGCTTAGGGACAGCACCTTACGAGCAGTACTTC
TRBV11-3	TRBJ1-1	NA	NA	CASSAQGNTEAFF	TGTGCCAGCAGCGCCCAAGGAAACACTGAAGCTTTCTTT
TRBV30	TRBJ1-1	NA	NA	CAWSLDRNTEAFF	TGTGCCTGGAGCCTCGACAGGAACACTGAAGCTTTCTTT
TRBV14	TRBJ2-7	NA	TRBD2	CASSQSIAGGGEQYF	TGTGCCAGCAGCCAATCAATAGCGGGAGGGGGCGAGCAGTACTTC
TRBV11-2	TRBJ1-2	few	TRBD1	CASSLDWGQYTF	TGTGCCAGCAGCTTAGATTGGGGACAGTACACCTTC
TRBV10-3	TRBJ2-2	NA	TRBD2	CVIGTGTSGTRELFF	TGTGTCATCGGAACCGGGACTAGCGGGACCCGGGAGCTGTTTTTT
TRBV5-1	TRBJ2-2	few	NA	CASSGGPYTGELFF	TGCGCCAGCAGCGGGGGACCGTACACCGGGGAGCTGTTTTTT
TRBV5-1	TRBJ2-1	NA	TRBD1	CASSLPLQGAHYNEQFF	TGCGCCAGCAGCCTACCACTACAGGGGGCGCACTACAATGAGCAGTTCTTC
TRBV5-1	TRBJ2-2	NA	NA	CASSLGGNTGELFF	TGCGCCAGCAGCTTGGGGGGTAACACCGGGGAGCTGTTTTTT
TRBV6-1	TRBJ2-3	few	NA	CASSGNYRVLTADTQYF	TGTGCCAGCAGTGGCAATTACAGGGTTTTGACCGCAGATACGCAGTATTTT
TRBV7-6	TRBJ1-4	NA	NA	CASSLATRNANEKLFF	TGTGCCAGCAGCTTAGCGACGAGGAACGCTAATGAAAAACTGTTTTTT
TRBV9	TRBJ2-4	NA	TRBD1	CASSQSGTGPSQYF	TGTGCCAGCAGCCAAAGCGGGACAGGGCCTTCCCAGTACTTC
TRBV5-5	TRBJ2-7	NA	TRBD1	CASSLEDDRADEQYF	TGTGCCAGCAGCTTAGAGGATGACAGGGCCGACGAGCAGTACTTC
TRBV11-2	TRBJ2-3	many	TRBD2	CASSPTSGSTDTQYF	TGTGCCAGCAGCCCGACTAGCGGGAGCACAGATACGCAGTATTTT
TRBV2	TRBJ1-1	few	NA	CASSGAGGEAFF	TGTGCCAGCAGTGGGGCTGGTGGTGAAGCTTTCTTT
TRBV7-9	TRBJ1-1	NA	TRBD1	CASSHSVRGSGTEAFF	TGTGCCAGCAGCCACTCAGTCAGGGGGTCGGGGACTGAAGCTTTCTTT
TRBV18	TRBJ2-1	NA	NA	CASSLLASSYNEQFF	TGTGCCAGCTCTCTGCTTGCGAGCTCCTACAATGAGCAGTTCTTC
TRBV7-3	TRBJ2-1	few	TRBD1	CASSPEPGQGYNEQFF	TGTGCCAGCAGCCCAGAGCCGGGACAGGGGTACAATGAGCAGTTCTTC
TRBV28	TRBJ1-2	NA	TRBD1	CASSLAAGGRYGYTF	TGTGCCAGCAGTTTAGCGGCAGGGGGAAGGTATGGCTACACCTTC
TRBV20-1	TRBJ2-1	NA	NA	CSARPVNEQFF	TGCAGTGCTCGACCGGTCAATGAGCAGTTCTTC
TRBV10-3	TRBJ2-1	NA	TRBD1	CAISESGTVIEQFF	TGTGCCATCAGTGAGTCGGGGACAGTGATTGAGCAGTTCTTC
TRBV30	TRBJ1-5	many	NA	CAWSPSSNQPQHF	TGTGCCTGGAGTCCTTCCTCAAATCAGCCCCAGCATTTT
TRBV28	TRBJ1-3	NA	NA	CASSQWTGAGNTIYF	TGTGCCAGCAGTCAATGGACTGGCGCCGGAAACACCATATATTTT
TRBV28	TRBJ2-7	NA	TRBD2	CASSTTGTSSYEQYF	TGTGCCAGCAGCACGACCGGGACTAGCTCCTACGAGCAGTACTTC
TRBV7-9	TRBJ2-5	once	TRBD2	CASSIQTSGRPYF	TGTGCCAGCAGCATCCAGACTAGCGGGAGGCCTTACTTC
TRBV7-8	TRBJ2-2	NA	TRBD2	CASSLARLAGLSKNTGELFF	TGTGCCAGCAGCTTAGCGAGGCTAGCGGGACTTTCTAAGAACACCGGGGAGCTGTTTTTT
TRBV7-3	TRBJ2-2	many	TRBD2	CASSLAGEGGELFF	TGTGCCAGCAGCCTAGCGGGAGAGGGCGGGGAGCTGTTTTTT
TRBV6-5	TRBJ2-2	NA	NA	CASSYRTGELFF	TGTGCCAGCAGTTATAGGACCGGGGAGCTGTTTTTT
TRBV11-2	TRBJ1-4	NA	NA	CASSLSGREKLFF	TGTGCCAGCAGCTTATCAGGGCGAGAAAAACTGTTTTTT
TRBV9	TRBJ2-2	NA	TRBD2	CASSAGGPNTGELFF	TGTGCCAGCAGCGCGGGAGGCCCGAACACCGGGGAGCTGTTTTTT
TRBV13	TRBJ1-3	NA	TRBD1	CASSLGDRVGNTIYF	TGTGCCAGCAGCTTAGGGGACAGGGTTGGAAACACCATATATTTT
TRBV2	TRBJ2-3	once	TRBD2	CASSLGLAGWVDTQYF	TGTGCCAGCAGTCTCGGACTAGCGGGATGGGTAGATACGCAGTATTTT
TRBV5-6	TRBJ2-1	once	NA	CASSERGAPYNEQFF	TGTGCCAGCAGCGAGAGGGGCGCCCCCTACAATGAGCAGTTCTTC
TRBV5-1	TRBJ2-1	NA	TRBD2	CASSPGLAGALNEQFF	TGCGCCAGCAGCCCCGGACTAGCGGGAGCTCTGAATGAGCAGTTCTTC
TRBV4-2	TRBJ2-2	NA	TRBD2	CASSQGGSITGELFF	TGTGCCAGCAGCCAAGGCGGGAGCATCACCGGGGAGCTGTTTTTT
TRBV11-1	TRBJ2-5	NA	TRBD2	CASSSGLAGAPGETQYF	TGTGCCAGCAGCTCCGGACTAGCGGGAGCTCCGGGGGAGACCCAGTACTTC
TRBV2	TRBJ2-7	NA	NA	CASTSSGSYEQYF	TGTGCCAGCACGTCCAGCGGCTCCTACGAGCAGTACTTC
TRBV11-2	TRBJ2-7	NA	NA	CASSLVVQTYEQYF	TGTGCCAGCAGCTTAGTAGTGCAAACCTACGAGCAGTACTTC
TRBV13	TRBJ2-7	NA	NA	CASSQRGNTEQYF	TGTGCCAGCAGCCAACGGGGCAACACCGAGCAGTACTTC
TRBV30	TRBJ2-5	NA	NA	CAWSVGSVETQYF	TGTGCCTGGAGTGTAGGCAGCGTGGAGACCCAGTACTTC
TRBV7-3	TRBJ2-1	NA	NA	CASSLYPGTPYYNEQFF	TGTGCCAGCAGCTTATACCCCGGGACACCCTATTACAATGAGCAGTTCTTC
TRBV6-1	TRBJ1-3	NA	NA	CASTEEWVHTIYF	TGTGCCAGCACCGAAGAATGGGTGCACACCATATATTTT
TRBV4-2	TRBJ2-7	NA	TRBD1	CASSQVGQASYEQYF	TGTGCCAGCAGCCAAGTAGGACAGGCTTCCTACGAGCAGTACTTC
TRBV5-1	TRBJ2-7	NA	NA	CASSLGPFGDEQYF	TGCGCCAGCAGCTTGGGCCCCTTCGGCGACGAGCAGTACTTC
TRBV4-2	TRBJ2-2	few	NA	CASSQDQASAGELFF	TGTGCCAGCAGCCAAGATCAAGCTAGCGCCGGGGAGCTGTTTTTT
TRBV2	TRBJ2-7	NA	NA	CASGRDNYYEQYF	TGTGCCAGCGGCCGGGACAACTACTACGAGCAGTACTTC
TRBV30	TRBJ2-7	NA	NA	CAWRDSHYEQYF	TGTGCCTGGAGGGACTCCCACTACGAGCAGTACTTC
TRBV21-1	TRBJ1-4	NA	NA	CASSAQGWPNEKLFF	TGTGCCAGCAGCGCTCAGGGGTGGCCTAATGAAAAACTGTTTTTT
TRBV9	TRBJ2-3	NA	TRBD2	CASSPGTSRDTQYF	TGTGCCAGCAGCCCCGGGACTAGTAGGGATACGCAGTATTTT
TRBV19	TRBJ1-2	NA	NA	CASRTTANYGYTF	TGTGCCAGTAGAACCACAGCTAACTATGGCTACACCTTC